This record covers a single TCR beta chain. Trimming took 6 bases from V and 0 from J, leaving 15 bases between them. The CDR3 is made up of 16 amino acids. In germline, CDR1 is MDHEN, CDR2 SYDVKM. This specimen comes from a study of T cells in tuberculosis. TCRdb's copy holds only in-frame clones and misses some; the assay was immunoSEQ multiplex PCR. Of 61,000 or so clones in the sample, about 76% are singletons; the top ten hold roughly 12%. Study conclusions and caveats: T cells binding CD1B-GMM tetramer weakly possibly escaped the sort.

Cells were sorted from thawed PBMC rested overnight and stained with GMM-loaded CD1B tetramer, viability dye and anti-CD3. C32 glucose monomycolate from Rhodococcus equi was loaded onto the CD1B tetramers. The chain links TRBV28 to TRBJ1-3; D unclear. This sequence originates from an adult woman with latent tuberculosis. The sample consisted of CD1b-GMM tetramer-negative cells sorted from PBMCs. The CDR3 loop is CASRMDSTHSGNTIYF. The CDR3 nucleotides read TGTGCCAGCAGGATGGACTCCACCCACTCTGGAAACACCATATATTTT. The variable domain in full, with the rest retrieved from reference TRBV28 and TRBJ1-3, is DVKVTQSSRYLVKRTGEKVFLECVQDMDHENMFWYRQDPGLGLRLIYFSYDVKMKEKGDIPEGYSVSREKKERFSLILESASTNQTSMYLCASRMDSTHSGNTIYFGEGSWLTVV.